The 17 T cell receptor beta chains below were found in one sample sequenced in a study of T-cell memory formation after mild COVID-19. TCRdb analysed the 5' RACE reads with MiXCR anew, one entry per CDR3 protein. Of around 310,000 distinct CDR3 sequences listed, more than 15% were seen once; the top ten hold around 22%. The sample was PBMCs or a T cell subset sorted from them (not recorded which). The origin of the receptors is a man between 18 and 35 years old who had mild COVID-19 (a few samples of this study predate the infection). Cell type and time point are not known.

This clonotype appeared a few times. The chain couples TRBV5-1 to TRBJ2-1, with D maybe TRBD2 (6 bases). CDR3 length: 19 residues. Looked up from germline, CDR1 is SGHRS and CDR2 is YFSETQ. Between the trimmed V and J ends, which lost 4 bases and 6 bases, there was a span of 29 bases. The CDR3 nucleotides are TGCGCCAGCAGCGTGACCGGCAGTGGGGGAGCGGGCCTAACCAATGAGCAGTTCTTC. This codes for CASSVTGSGGAGLTNEQFF.

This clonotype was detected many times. CDR3 DNA: TGTGCCAGCAGTCGACAGGATTCCTACGAGCAGTACTTC. Translation: CASSRQDSYEQYF. J is TRBJ2-7 and V is TRBV21-1. TRBV21-1 constitutes a pseudogene. CDR3 length: 13 amino acids.

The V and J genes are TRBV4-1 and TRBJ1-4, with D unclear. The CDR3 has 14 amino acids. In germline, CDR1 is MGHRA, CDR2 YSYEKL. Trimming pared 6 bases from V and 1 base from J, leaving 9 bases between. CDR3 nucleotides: TGCGCCAGCAGTCCGGAGCAAACTAATGAAAAACTGTTTTTT. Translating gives CASSPEQTNEKLFF.

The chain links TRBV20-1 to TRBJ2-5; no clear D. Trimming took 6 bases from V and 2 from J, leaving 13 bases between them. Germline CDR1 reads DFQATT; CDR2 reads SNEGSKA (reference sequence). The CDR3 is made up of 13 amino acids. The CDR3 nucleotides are TGCAGTGCCCTACCACCTCCTCAAGAGACCCAGTACTTC. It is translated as CSALPPPQETQYF.

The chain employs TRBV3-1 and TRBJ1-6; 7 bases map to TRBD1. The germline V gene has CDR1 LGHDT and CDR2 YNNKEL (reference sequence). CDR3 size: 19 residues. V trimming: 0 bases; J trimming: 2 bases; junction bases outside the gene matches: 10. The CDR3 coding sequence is TGTGCCAGCAGCCAAGATAGGTCGACAGGGAGGGCCTATAATTCACCCCTCCACTTT. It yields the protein CASSQDRSTGRAYNSPLHF. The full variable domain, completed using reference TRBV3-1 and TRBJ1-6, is DTAVSQTPKYLVTQMGNDKSIKCEQNLGHDTMYWYKQDSKKFLKIMFSYNNKELIINETVPNRFSPKSPDKAHLNLHINSLELGDSAVYFCASSQDRSTGRAYNSPLHFGNGTRLTVT.

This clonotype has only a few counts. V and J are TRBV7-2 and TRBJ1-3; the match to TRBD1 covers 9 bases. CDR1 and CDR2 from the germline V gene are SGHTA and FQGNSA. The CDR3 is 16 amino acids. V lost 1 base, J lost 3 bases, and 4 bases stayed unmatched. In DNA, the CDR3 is TGTGCCAGCAGCTTAGAAGCGACAGGGGGTGGAAACACCATATATTTT. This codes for CASSLEATGGGNTIYF.

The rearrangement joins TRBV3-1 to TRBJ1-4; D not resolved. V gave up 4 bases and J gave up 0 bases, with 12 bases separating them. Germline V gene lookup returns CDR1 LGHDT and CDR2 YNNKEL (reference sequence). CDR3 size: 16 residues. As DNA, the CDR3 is TGTGCCAGCAGCCCCGGCCAAACCGCAACTAATGAAAAACTGTTTTTT. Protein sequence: CASSPGQTATNEKLFF.

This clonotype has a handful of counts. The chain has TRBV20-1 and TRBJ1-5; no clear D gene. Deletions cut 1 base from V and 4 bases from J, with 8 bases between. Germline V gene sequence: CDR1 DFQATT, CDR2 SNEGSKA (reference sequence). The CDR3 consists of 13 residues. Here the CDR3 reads CSARGVLNQPQHF. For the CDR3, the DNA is TGCAGTGCTAGAGGGGTCCTAAATCAGCCCCAGCATTTT.

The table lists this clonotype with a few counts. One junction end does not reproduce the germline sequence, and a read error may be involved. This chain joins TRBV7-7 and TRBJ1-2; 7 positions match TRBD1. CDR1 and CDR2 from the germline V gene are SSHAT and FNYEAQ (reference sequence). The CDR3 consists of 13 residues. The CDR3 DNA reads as TGTGCTAGCAGCCAAATAGGGGGCGATGGCTACACCTTC. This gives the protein CASSQIGGDGYTF.

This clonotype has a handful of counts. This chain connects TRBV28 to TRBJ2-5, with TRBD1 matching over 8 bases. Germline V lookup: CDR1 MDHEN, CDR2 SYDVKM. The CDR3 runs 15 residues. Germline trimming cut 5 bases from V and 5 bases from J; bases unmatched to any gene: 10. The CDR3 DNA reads TGTGCCAGCAGTACGGACAGGGTCAATCTTGAGACCCAGTACTTC. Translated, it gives CASSTDRVNLETQYF.

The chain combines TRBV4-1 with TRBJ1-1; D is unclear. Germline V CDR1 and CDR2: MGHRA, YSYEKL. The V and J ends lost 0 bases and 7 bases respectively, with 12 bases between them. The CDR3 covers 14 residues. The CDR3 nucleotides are TGCGCCAGCAGCCAAGATCAGATACTGGGTGAAGCTTTCTTT. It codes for CASSQDQILGEAFF.

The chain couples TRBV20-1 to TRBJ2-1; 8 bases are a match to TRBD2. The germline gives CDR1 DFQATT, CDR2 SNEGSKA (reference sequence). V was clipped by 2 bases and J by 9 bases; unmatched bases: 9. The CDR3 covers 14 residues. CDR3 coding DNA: TGCAGTGCTAGAACCGGGGGGGCCAGGGGTGAGCAGTTCTTC. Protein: CSARTGGARGEQFF.

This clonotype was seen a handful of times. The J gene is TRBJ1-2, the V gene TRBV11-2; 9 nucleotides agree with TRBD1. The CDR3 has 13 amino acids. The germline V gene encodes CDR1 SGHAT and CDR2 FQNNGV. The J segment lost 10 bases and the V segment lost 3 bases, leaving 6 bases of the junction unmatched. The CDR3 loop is CASSLSGTGIYTF. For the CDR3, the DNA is TGTGCCAGCAGCTTGTCCGGGACAGGGATCTACACCTTC.

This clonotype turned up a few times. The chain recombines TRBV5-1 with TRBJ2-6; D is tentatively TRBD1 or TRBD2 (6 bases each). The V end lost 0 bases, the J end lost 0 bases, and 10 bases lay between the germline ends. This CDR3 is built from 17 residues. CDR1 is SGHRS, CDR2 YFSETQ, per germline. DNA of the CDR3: TGCGCCAGCAGCTTGGGACGGGGGCACTCTGGGGCCAACGTCCTGACTTTC. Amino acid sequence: CASSLGRGHSGANVLTF.

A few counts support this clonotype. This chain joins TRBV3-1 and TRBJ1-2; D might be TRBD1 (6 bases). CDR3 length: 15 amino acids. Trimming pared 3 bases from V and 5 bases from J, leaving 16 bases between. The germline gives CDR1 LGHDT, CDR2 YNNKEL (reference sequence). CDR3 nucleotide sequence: TGTGCCAGCAGCCAGGGACTAAACCAGGGGTATGGCTACACCTTC. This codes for CASSQGLNQGYGYTF.

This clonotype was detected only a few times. The CDR3 loop reads CASSLAPAGGPDTQYF. The CDR3 DNA follows: TGTGCCAGCAGCTTAGCGCCTGCAGGGGGCCCAGATACGCAGTATTTT. The V call is TRBV7-2, the J call TRBJ2-3; 8 nucleotides match TRBD1. Trimming removed 0 bases from V and 4 bases from J; junction bases left unmatched: 6. Germline CDR1 SGHTA, CDR2 FQGNSA. This CDR3 contains 16 residues.

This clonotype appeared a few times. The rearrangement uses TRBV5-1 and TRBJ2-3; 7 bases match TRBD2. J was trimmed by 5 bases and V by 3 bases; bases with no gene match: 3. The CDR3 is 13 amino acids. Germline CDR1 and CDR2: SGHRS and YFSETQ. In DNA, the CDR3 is TGCGCCAGCAGCTCGGCGGGGGAAGATACGCAGTATTTT. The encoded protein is CASSSAGEDTQYF.